This T cell receptor beta chain was captured in a study of blood T cell repertoires in COVID-19. Turning to the study itself: Acute and convalescent COVID-19 samples came from the United States, Italy and Spain. PBMCs, B-cell-depleted T cells, or T cells provided the cDNA or gDNA that made up the material.

Study processing details: Amplifying reference gene primers gave estimates of nucleated cell counts. The repertoire was sequenced with immunoSEQ multiplex PCR; TCRdb's copy has only in-frame clones and lacks some. V and J calls and clone size come straight from that table; D and trimming were deduced from the DNA. The table has around 150,000 clones, 87% seen once. Germline V gives CDR1 KGHSH, CDR2 LQKENI. V shed 3 bases and J 4 bases; nucleotides not matched to a gene: 3. The CDR3 contains 14 residues. The clonotype originates from a woman aged 40 to 50 with acute or convalescent COVID-19. The V and J genes are TRBV18 and TRBJ1-2; TRBD1 matches 9 bases. The sequenced sample was peripheral blood. The CDR3 spells CASSPGQGAYGYTF. The CDR3 nucleotides read TGTGCCAGCTCACCGGGACAGGGTGCCTATGGCTACACCTTC.